The entry below gives a single TCR beta chain sequence along with its context. What it binds is not known. Assay: immunoSEQ multiplex PCR; the TCRdb copy retains only in-frame clones and omits some. The sample has 25,000 to 35,000 clones; about 60% are singletons. Trimming took off 3 bases at V and 4 bases at J, with 6 bases between the two ends. Germline V gives CDR1 SEHNR, CDR2 FQNEAQ (reference sequence). The CDR3 is 12 amino acids. The data were obtained in a study of early stage breast cancer tumors. Study observations and caveats: Compared with adjacent normal breast, tumors showed about 2.5-fold denser, more clonal T cells. Bulk DNA sequencing of unsorted cells missed chain pairing and markers.

The sequencing input was breast tumor tissue. The receptor was derived from a person in their fifties with breast cancer. The chain uses TRBV7-9 and TRBJ1-1; no definite D call. CDR3 DNA: TGTGCCAGCAGCTTGTCAGGCACTGAAGCTTTCTTT. Translating it yields CASSLSGTEAFF.